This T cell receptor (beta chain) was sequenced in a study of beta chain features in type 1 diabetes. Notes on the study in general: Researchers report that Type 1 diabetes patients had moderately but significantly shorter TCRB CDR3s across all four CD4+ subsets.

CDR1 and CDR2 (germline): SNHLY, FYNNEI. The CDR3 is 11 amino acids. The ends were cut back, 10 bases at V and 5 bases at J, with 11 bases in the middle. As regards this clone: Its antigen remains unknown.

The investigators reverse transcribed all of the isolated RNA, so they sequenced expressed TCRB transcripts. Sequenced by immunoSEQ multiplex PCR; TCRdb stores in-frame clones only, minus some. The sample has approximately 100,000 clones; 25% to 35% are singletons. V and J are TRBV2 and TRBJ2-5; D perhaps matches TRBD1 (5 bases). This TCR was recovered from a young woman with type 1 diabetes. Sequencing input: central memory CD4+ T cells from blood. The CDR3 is CATGHGETQYF. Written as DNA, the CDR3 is TGTGCCACAGGACACGGGGAGACCCAGTACTTC.